What follows are 16 T cell receptor beta chains derived from one specimen sequenced in a study of control samples from healthy donors and cancer patients. Assay used: immunoSEQ multiplex PCR; TCRdb lists only in-frame clones, some missing. The table has tens of thousands of clones, approximately 86% seen once; the top ten hold approximately 20%. The sequenced sample was blood. The receptors were gathered from a man aged 30 to 39 in good health.

The CDR3 is CASSNGAREQYF. The CDR3 nucleotides are TGTGCCAGCAGCAACGGGGCCCGGGAGCAGTACTTC. This chain joins TRBV7-9 and TRBJ2-7, with D possibly being TRBD1 or TRBD2 (5 bases each). The CDR3 sequence is 12 residues long. Germline V CDR1 and CDR2: SEHNR, FQNEAQ (reference sequence). V gave up 5 bases and J gave up 7 bases, with 12 bases separating them.

The chain combines TRBV27 with TRBJ2-4; 13 positions match TRBD2. J lost 10 bases, V lost 5 bases, and 8 bases had no gene match. This CDR3 is 15 amino acids long. Germline V gives CDR1 MNHEY, CDR2 SMNVEV (reference sequence). Here the CDR3 reads CASSLTSGGAWIQYF. The CDR3 region has the DNA TGTGCCAGCAGTCTAACTAGCGGGGGGGCCTGGATTCAGTACTTC.

The rearrangement links TRBV12-3 or TRBV12-4 to TRBJ1-2; D remains unclear. Trimming removed 2 bases from V and 2 bases from J, with 6 bases in between. The CDR3 runs 13 residues. The CDR3 protein is CASSLTVNYGYTF. CDR3 sequence (DNA): TGTGCCAGCAGTTTAACGGTCAACTATGGCTACACCTTC.

The chain links TRBV2 to TRBJ1-1, with unresolved D. Germline V gene lookup returns CDR1 SNHLY and CDR2 FYNNEI. This CDR3 is 14 amino acids long. Deletions cut 7 bases from V and 0 bases from J, with 12 bases between. This chain's CDR3 is CASTEGLMNTEAFF. The CDR3 nucleotides are TGTGCCAGCACCGAAGGGCTTATGAACACTGAAGCTTTCTTT.

The CDR3 sequence: CASSAYGQSTDGYTF. CDR3 nucleotides: TGTGCCAGCAGTGCCTATGGACAGTCAACGGATGGCTACACCTTC. This sequence joins TRBV6-1 and TRBJ1-2; possibly TRBD1 for D (6 bases). Germline loops: CDR1 MNHNS, CDR2 SASEGT. The CDR3 runs 15 residues. Deletions cut 4 bases from V and 6 bases from J, with 18 bases between.

The chain uses TRBV19 and TRBJ1-1; TRBD1 is a possible D gene (5 bases). CDR1 is LNHDA and CDR2 is SQIVND in the germline V gene (reference sequence). V was shortened by 7 bases and J by 4 bases, with 16 bases between the two germline ends. This CDR3 has 14 amino acids. The CDR3 DNA reads as TGTGCCAGTAAGGGGTGGGGGAGAGGCACTGAAGCTTTCTTT. It encodes CASKGWGRGTEAFF.

This chain links TRBV12-3 or TRBV12-4 with TRBJ1-1; D uncertain. This CDR3 has 11 residues. Trimming stripped 6 bases from V and 5 bases from J, with 7 bases between. The CDR3 loop reads CASSISTEAFF. The CDR3 bases are TGTGCCAGCAGCATCTCGACTGAAGCTTTCTTT.

The rearrangement links TRBV6-1 to TRBJ1-2; D gene unclear. Between the trimmed V and J ends, which lost 2 bases and 8 bases, there was a span of 12 bases. Germline loops: CDR1 MNHNS, CDR2 SASEGT. This CDR3 has 13 amino acids. This CDR3 reads CASSERQHVGYTF. The CDR3, as DNA: TGTGCCAGCAGTGAACGCCAACATGTAGGCTACACCTTC.

The CDR3 loop reads CASSHGVSNTEAFF. The CDR3 coding sequence is TGTGCCAGCAGCCACGGGGTGTCGAACACTGAAGCTTTCTTT. The V and J genes are TRBV7-8 and TRBJ1-1; no firm D call. Germline V CDR1 and CDR2: SGHVS, FQNEAQ. The length of the CDR3 is 14 residues. V lost 5 bases to trimming and J lost 1 base, with 11 bases between them.

Of note for this clone: Other DNA sequences in this sample translate to the same CDR3. The CDR3 coding sequence is TGCAGTGCTAGCGGAGAAGAGACCCAGTACTTC. Its protein is CSASGEETQYF. The chain combines TRBV20-1 with TRBJ2-5; D is undetermined. The ends were cut back, 3 bases at V and 3 bases at J, with 5 bases in the middle. This CDR3 has 11 residues. Germline V gene data show CDR1 as DFQATT and CDR2 as SNEGSKA (reference sequence).

The gene calls are TRBV19 and TRBJ2-2; a possible D gene is TRBD1 (6 bases). With 7 bases removed from V and 0 bases from J, the gap between germline ends came to 12 bases. Germline lookup yields CDR1 LNHDA and CDR2 SQIVND (reference sequence). The CDR3 sequence is 15 residues long. CDR3 region: CASKSTGSNTGELFF. In nucleotides, the CDR3 is TGTGCCAGTAAATCGACAGGTTCGAACACCGGGGAGCTGTTTTTT.

The chain joins TRBV11-2 to TRBJ2-3; D remains unclear. The V gene's germline CDR1 is SGHAT and CDR2 FQNNGV. Trimming shortened V by 1 base and J by 0 bases, and 11 bases separated the two germline ends. The CDR3 contains 16 residues. CDR3 sequence reads: CASSLVSATSTDTQYF. The CDR3 nucleotides read TGTGCCAGCAGCTTAGTGTCAGCAACGAGCACAGATACGCAGTATTTT.

This CDR3 is CASKGVEAVLYF. In DNA, the CDR3 is TGTGCCAGCAAGGGGGTCGAGGCGGTTCTGTACTTC. V is TRBV6-6 and J is TRBJ2-7, with a possible D match to TRBD1 (6 bases). The CDR3 extends over 12 amino acids. Germline lookup yields CDR1 MNHNY and CDR2 SVGAGI (reference sequence). Trimming took off 7 bases at V and 12 bases at J, with 19 bases between the two ends.

The DNA of the CDR3 is TGTGCCAGCAGTGGCGGCAAGGGACACGTGAACACTGAAGCTTTCTTT. The encoded protein is CASSGGKGHVNTEAFF. V is TRBV6-6 and J is TRBJ1-1; D is possibly TRBD1 (6 bases). Trimming removed 5 bases from V and 0 bases from J, with 16 bases in between. The CDR3 contains 16 residues. The germline V gene has CDR1 MNHNY and CDR2 SVGAGI (reference sequence).

The rearrangement joins TRBV5-1 to TRBJ2-7; 7 positions match TRBD1. The CDR3 contains 15 residues. V dropped 2 bases and J dropped 2; count of bases not matched to a gene: 7. CDR1 is SGHRS, CDR2 YFSETQ, per germline. The CDR3 nucleotides are TGCGCCAGCAGCTTAGGAACAGGGGTTACCTACGAGCAGTACTTC. It yields the protein CASSLGTGVTYEQYF.

This clone is a singleton in its sample. V and J are TRBV7-3 and TRBJ2-3; weak D call: TRBD1 (5 bases). V was trimmed by 4 bases and J by 1 base, leaving 12 bases between them. The CDR3 consists of 15 residues. Germline V gene sequence: CDR1 SGHTA, CDR2 FQGTGA. Written as DNA, the CDR3 is TGTGCCAGCAGCTCCCAGGGAAGGGGCACAGATACGCAGTATTTT. Its translation is CASSSQGRGTDTQYF.